The clone carrying this TCR beta chain was counted only a few times. Its antigen is unknown. Peripheral blood genomic DNA, not sorted cells or RNA, was the template. The source of the sample is a study of T cell repertoires in aging, cancer and after chemotherapy. About the research overall: Over several months to years, re-sampled healthy donor repertoires clearly shared clones. Study conclusions and caveats: Immunological memory after chemotherapy cannot be judged from the repertoire data.

The V gene's germline CDR1 is DFQATT and CDR2 SNEGSKA (reference sequence). The CDR3 has 19 residues. J was trimmed by 3 bases and V by 1 base; bases with no gene match: 14. Multiplex touch-down PCR with TRB-A/B primers amplified rearranged V-D-J TRB sequences. Via MiXCR, TCRdb re-called the multiplex PCR reads, giving one row per CDR3 protein. The profile shows about 6,200 distinct CDR3 sequences, approximately 30% of them singletons. The sequence was obtained from a human donor in good health. This rearrangement joins TRBV20-1 to TRBJ2-4, with TRBD2 matching 11 bases. Sample: blood. The CDR3 DNA reads as TGCAGTGCTAGAGCTCCCGGACTAGCGGGCTGGGCCGACAAAAACATTCAGTACTTC. It codes for CSARAPGLAGWADKNIQYF.